The sequence of this TCR beta chain was determined in a study of technical replicates of blood from four donors. This CDR3 contains 13 residues. From germline, CDR1 is MNHNS and CDR2 SASEGT. V was cut by 1 base and J by 5 bases, with 8 bases left in between. The table came from immunoSEQ multiplex PCR; TCRdb's copy has only in-frame clones and leaves some out. The table includes around 80,000 clones, 95% to 98% detected once. The sample taken for sequencing was T cells isolated from PBMCs. The sequence was collected from a human donor in good health. The V call is TRBV6-1, the J call TRBJ2-5; D gene ambiguous. The CDR3 loop reads CASSEGVWETQYF. The CDR3 nucleotides read TGTGCCAGCAGTGAAGGAGTCTGGGAGACCCAGTACTTC.